A single sample gave rise to the 4 T cell receptor beta chains below, sequenced in a study of blood T cell repertoires in COVID-19 (dated by TCRdb to about 2020). The receptor library was made with the immunoSEQ multiplex PCR assay. TCRdb stores this immuneACCESS table with in-frame sequences only. Part of the clones is absent; in the studies checked, under half of the shortfall reflects unresolved V genes, and no reason is known for the rest. Here the sample has 300,000 to 400,000 clones; around 85% occur a single time. 3.5% to 4.5% of the sample rests with the top ten. The sequencing input was PBMCs or T cells enriched from blood (not recorded which). These receptor sequences come from a woman aged 40 to 55 with acute COVID-19.

This chain joins TRBV7-3 and TRBJ1-2; no definite D call. The CDR3 contains 13 residues. The germline gives CDR1 SGHTA, CDR2 FQGTGA. V was pared by 1 base and J by 8 bases, with 11 bases between. CDR3 region: CASSLNVGRGYTF. CDR3 sequence (DNA): TGTGCCAGCAGCTTAAACGTCGGGAGAGGCTACACCTTC. Filled out from reference TRBV7-3 and TRBJ1-2, the complete variable domain reads GAGVSQTPSNKVTEKGKYVELRCDPISGHTALYWYRQSLGQGPEFLIYFQGTGAADDSGLPNDRFFAVRPEGSVSTLKIQRTERGDSAVYLCASSLNVGRGYTFGSGTRLTVV.

This chain joins TRBV4-1 and TRBJ2-7; D possibly corresponds to TRBD1 (5 bases). Germline V CDR1 and CDR2: MGHRA, YSYEKL. The V end was cut by 6 bases, the J end by 5 bases, with 23 bases between. The CDR3 totals 16 residues. The CDR3 here is CASRERAALLGHEQYF. The CDR3, as DNA: TGCGCCAGCAGGGAACGGGCGGCCTTACTGGGGCACGAGCAGTACTTC.

The J gene is TRBJ1-5, the V gene TRBV28; tentatively, D is TRBD1 (5 bases). The CDR3 loop spans 17 amino acids. Trimming took off 3 bases at V and 5 bases at J, with 20 bases between the two ends. Germline loops: CDR1 MDHEN, CDR2 SYDVKM. The chain's CDR3 is CASSFSSVRGLHQPQHF. CDR3 DNA: TGTGCCAGCAGTTTTTCCTCGGTTAGGGGCCTTCATCAGCCCCAGCATTTT.

The genes are TRBV5-4 and TRBJ2-3; no firm D call. There are 14 residues in the CDR3. Trimming removed 0 bases at V and 6 bases at J, with 11 bases between. CDR1 SGHNT and CDR2 YYREEE come from the germline V gene (reference sequence). As DNA, the CDR3 is TGTGCCAGCAGCTTGGCGTCCCCCGGGGATACGCAGTATTTT. Protein sequence: CASSLASPGDTQYF.